These 3 T cell receptor beta chains were all obtained from the same sample, sequenced in a study of blood T cell repertoires in COVID-19. Assay: immunoSEQ multiplex PCR; the TCRdb copy retains only in-frame clones and omits some. The table records some 260,000 clones, about 80% of them present only once. Sequencing used peripheral blood. These receptors were collected from an elderly woman with acute or convalescent COVID-19.

The gene calls are TRBV27 and TRBJ2-7, with 9 bases fitting TRBD1. The CDR3 length is 14 residues. V shed 2 bases, J shed 5 bases, and the junction held 4 bases outside the gene matches. Germline V gene lookup returns CDR1 MNHEY and CDR2 SMNVEV (reference sequence). CDR3 bases: TGTGCCAGCAGTTTAAACAGGGGGCGCGACGAGCAGTACTTC. It yields the protein CASSLNRGRDEQYF.

The rearrangement joins TRBV6-2 or TRBV6-3 to TRBJ2-7; 10 positions match TRBD1. The CDR3 covers 15 residues. The germline V gene has CDR1 MNHEY and CDR2 SVGEGT. Losses at the gene ends were 6 bases for V and 1 base for J; bases not matched to a gene: 6. Here the CDR3 DNA reads TGTGCCAGCAGCCCCGGGACAGGGGTATCCTACGAGCAGTACTTC. This sequence encodes CASSPGTGVSYEQYF.

V gene TRBV2 combines with J gene TRBJ2-5, with D hard to call. V was shortened by 3 bases and J by 5 bases, with 10 bases between the two germline ends. Germline V gene sequence: CDR1 SNHLY, CDR2 FYNNEI. This CDR3 has 13 residues. The CDR3 nucleotides are TGTGCCAGCAGTGAGATGGCTTTGGAGACCCAGTACTTC. It codes for CASSEMALETQYF. Together with reference TRBV2 and TRBJ2-5, the CDR3 gives the full variable domain: EPEVTQTPSHQVTQMGQEVILRCVPISNHLYFYWYRQILGQKVEFLVSFYNNEISEKSEIFDDQFSVERPDGSNFTLKIRSTKLEDSAMYFCASSEMALETQYFGPGTRLLVL.